This T cell receptor (beta chain) derives from a study of T cell responses to AZD1222 COVID-19 vaccine. Study results and caveats: The CD4 TCRs associated with vaccination extended across spike and predominated at 160-218 and 743-854. White British donors predominated, females outnumbered males, and clonal diversity was possibly underestimated.

CDR3 length: 13 amino acids. The germline V and J ends were trimmed by 0 bases and 4 bases, with 6 bases remaining between them. The germline V gene encodes CDR1 MNHEY and CDR2 SVGEGT. Worth noting for this clone: Its specificity is not known.

This table comes from immunoSEQ multiplex PCR, and its TCRdb copy is limited to in-frame clones, with some not included. In the table there are some 100,000 clones, just under 90% of which are singletons. This TCR came from an adult in good health. The chain carries TRBV6-2 or TRBV6-3 and TRBJ1-2, with D uncertain. The specimen comprised peripheral blood, sampled on day 0 of AZD1222 vaccination. CDR3 region: CASSYSGSYGYTF. The CDR3 coding sequence is TGTGCCAGCAGTTACTCAGGGAGCTATGGCTACACCTTC.